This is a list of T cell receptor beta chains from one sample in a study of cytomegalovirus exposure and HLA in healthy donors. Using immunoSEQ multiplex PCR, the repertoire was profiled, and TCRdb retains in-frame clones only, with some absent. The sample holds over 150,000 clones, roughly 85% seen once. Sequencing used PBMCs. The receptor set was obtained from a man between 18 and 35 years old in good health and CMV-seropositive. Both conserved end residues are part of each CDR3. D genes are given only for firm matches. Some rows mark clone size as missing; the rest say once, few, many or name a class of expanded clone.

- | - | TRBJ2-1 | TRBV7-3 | CASSAGTEQFF | TGTGCCAGCAGCGCCGGGACAGAGCAGTTCTTC
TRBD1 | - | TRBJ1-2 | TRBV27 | CASRGGTGGMGYGYTF | TGTGCCAGCCGGGGGGGGACAGGGGGAATGGGCTATGGCTACACCTTC
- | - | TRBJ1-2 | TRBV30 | CAWSAGEENYGYTF | TGTGCCTGGAGTGCGGGTGAAGAGAACTATGGCTACACCTTC
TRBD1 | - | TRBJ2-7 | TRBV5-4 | CASSLATQGLNYEQYF | TGTGCCAGCAGCTTGGCCACACAGGGGCTGAACTACGAGCAGTACTTC
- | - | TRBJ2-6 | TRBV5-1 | CASSLREESGANVLTF | TGCGCCAGCAGCTTGAGGGAGGAGTCTGGGGCCAACGTCCTGACTTTC
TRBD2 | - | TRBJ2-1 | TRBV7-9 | CAMGGTSGRAGYNEQFF | TGTGCCATGGGGGGGACTAGCGGGAGGGCTGGCTACAATGAGCAGTTCTTC
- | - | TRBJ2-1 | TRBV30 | CAWSVPPGQEQFF | TGTGCCTGGAGTGTACCCCCTGGTCAGGAGCAGTTCTTC
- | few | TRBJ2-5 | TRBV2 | CASSDSGEETQYF | TGTGCCAGCAGTGACAGTGGAGAAGAGACCCAGTACTTC
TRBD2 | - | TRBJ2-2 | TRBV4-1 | CASSRRGSGRISGELFF | TGCGCCAGCAGCCGAAGGGGGAGCGGGAGGATCTCCGGGGAGCTGTTTTTT
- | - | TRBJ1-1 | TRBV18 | CASSSQENTEAFF | TGTGCCAGCTCGTCCCAGGAGAACACTGAAGCTTTCTTT
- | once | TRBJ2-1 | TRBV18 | CASSPMRNEQFF | TGTGCCAGCTCACCCATGCGGAATGAGCAGTTCTTC
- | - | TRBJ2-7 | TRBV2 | CASRGGTHSYEQYF | TGTGCCAGCCGAGGCGGGACTCACTCCTACGAGCAGTACTTC
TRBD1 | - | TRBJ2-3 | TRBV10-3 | CAISESWTGYGVDTQYF | TGTGCCATCAGTGAGTCTTGGACAGGGTACGGAGTAGATACGCAGTATTTT
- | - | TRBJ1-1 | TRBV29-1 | CSGYRDTEAFF | TGCAGCGGGTACAGGGACACTGAAGCTTTCTTT
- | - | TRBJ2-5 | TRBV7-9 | CASSLGVAGAQETQYF | TGTGCCAGCAGCTTAGGGGTGGCGGGGGCACAAGAGACCCAGTACTTC
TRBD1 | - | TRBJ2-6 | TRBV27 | CASSPRGYGANVLTF | TGTGCCAGCAGTCCCAGGGGGTACGGGGCCAACGTCCTGACTTTC
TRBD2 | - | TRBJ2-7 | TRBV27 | CASSSGSLAALGLAYEQYF | TGTGCCAGCAGTTCCGGGAGTCTAGCGGCCCTTGGTCTTGCCTACGAGCAGTACTTC
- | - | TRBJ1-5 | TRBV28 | CASSLGGVVRPQHF | TGTGCCAGCAGTTTAGGAGGGGTTGTGCGGCCCCAGCATTTT
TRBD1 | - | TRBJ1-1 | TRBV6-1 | CASGESGQARRNTEAFF | TGTGCCAGCGGTGAGTCGGGACAGGCGAGGAGGAACACTGAAGCTTTCTTT
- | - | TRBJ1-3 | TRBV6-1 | CASSNRDLRNTIYF | TGTGCCAGCAGTAACCGGGATCTGAGGAACACCATATATTTT
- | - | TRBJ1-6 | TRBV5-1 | CASSATGSSYNSPLHF | TGCGCCAGCTCCGCTACAGGGAGCTCCTATAATTCACCCCTCCACTTT
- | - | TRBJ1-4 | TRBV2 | CASIFGGAGTNEKLFF | TGTGCCAGCATCTTTGGAGGGGCTGGAACTAATGAAAAACTGTTTTTT
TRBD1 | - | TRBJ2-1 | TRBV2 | CASSPGQGAWNEQFF | TGTGCCAGCAGTCCGGGACAGGGGGCGTGGAATGAGCAGTTCTTC
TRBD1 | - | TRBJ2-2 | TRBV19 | CASSDNRGYTGELFF | TGTGCCAGTAGCGATAACAGGGGATACACCGGGGAGCTGTTTTTT
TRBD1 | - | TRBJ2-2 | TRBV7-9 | CASSHRDRGNTGELFF | TGTGCCAGCAGCCACAGGGACAGGGGGAACACCGGGGAGCTGTTTTTT
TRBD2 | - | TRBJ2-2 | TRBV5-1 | CASSLVGTSGGTGELFF | TGCGCCAGCAGCTTGGTAGGGACTAGCGGCGGGACCGGGGAGCTGTTTTTT
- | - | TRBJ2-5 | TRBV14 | CASSIFFAGSQETQYF | TGTGCCAGCAGCATTTTTTTTGCGGGCTCCCAAGAGACCCAGTACTTC
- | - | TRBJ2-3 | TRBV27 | CASSSERPTDTQYF | TGTGCCAGCAGTTCCGAGCGGCCCACAGATACGCAGTATTTT
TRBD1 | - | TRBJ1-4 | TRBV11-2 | CASSLPLTGTNEKLFF | TGTGCCAGCAGCTTACCTCTGACAGGGACTAATGAAAAACTGTTTTTT
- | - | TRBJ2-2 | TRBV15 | CATSRVHAGELFF | TGTGCCACCAGCAGAGTCCATGCCGGGGAGCTGTTTTTT
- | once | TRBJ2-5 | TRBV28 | CASSLSTDEETQYF | TGTGCCAGCAGTCTGAGTACCGATGAAGAGACCCAGTACTTC
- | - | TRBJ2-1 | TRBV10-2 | CASTQSLLLVDNEQFF | TGCGCCAGCACCCAGTCGCTCTTGCTGGTGGACAATGAGCAGTTCTTC
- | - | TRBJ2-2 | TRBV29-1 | CSVAGRDTGELFF | TGCAGCGTTGCAGGGCGAGACACCGGGGAGCTGTTTTTT
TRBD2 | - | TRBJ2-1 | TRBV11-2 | CASSLWTSGRAGDEQFF | TGTGCCAGCAGCTTGTGGACTAGCGGGAGGGCCGGGGATGAGCAGTTCTTC
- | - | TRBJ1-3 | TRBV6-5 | CASSSGYTGNTIYF | TGTGCCAGTTCTTCAGGGTATACGGGAAACACCATATATTTT
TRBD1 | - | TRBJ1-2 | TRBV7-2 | CASSLMKQGEGYTF | TGTGCCAGCAGCTTAATGAAACAGGGGGAGGGCTACACCTTC
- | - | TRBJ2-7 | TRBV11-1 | CASSLEVFGRRGEQYF | TGTGCCAGCAGCTTAGAGGTATTTGGGCGGCGGGGCGAGCAGTACTTC
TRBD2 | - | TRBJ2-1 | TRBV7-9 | CASSLGGAGGLNEQFF | TGTGCCAGCAGCTTAGGGGGAGCGGGGGGGCTCAATGAGCAGTTCTTC
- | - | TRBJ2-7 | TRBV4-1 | CASSQEVSGAAYEQYF | TGCGCCAGCAGCCAAGAGGTCAGCGGAGCAGCCTACGAGCAGTACTTC
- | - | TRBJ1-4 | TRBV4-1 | CASSQEGGEEKLFF | TGCGCCAGCAGCCAAGAGGGAGGGGAAGAAAAACTGTTTTTT
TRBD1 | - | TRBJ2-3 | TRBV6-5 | CASSYGQGHTDTQYF | TGTGCCAGCAGTTACGGACAGGGCCACACAGATACGCAGTATTTT
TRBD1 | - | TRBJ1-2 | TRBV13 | CASSAIDRGDGYTF | TGTGCCAGCAGCGCCATCGACAGGGGGGACGGCTACACCTTC
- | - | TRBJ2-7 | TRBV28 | CASSLSLYEQYF | TGTGCCAGCAGTTTATCCCTGTACGAGCAGTACTTC
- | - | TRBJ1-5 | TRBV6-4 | CGVRGKVFGCCGNQPQHF | TGTGGGGTGCGCGGTAAGGTTTTTGGTTGTTGTGGCAATCAGCCCCAGCATTTT
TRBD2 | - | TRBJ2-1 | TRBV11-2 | CASSLEAGDYNEQFF | TGTGCCAGCAGCTTAGAAGCGGGGGACTACAATGAGCAGTTCTTC
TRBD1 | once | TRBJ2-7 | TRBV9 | CASSASATGFYEQYF | TGTGCCAGCAGCGCCTCCGCGACAGGGTTCTACGAGCAGTACTTC
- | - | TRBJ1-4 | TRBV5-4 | CASSSGGTATNEKLFF | TGTGCCAGCAGCTCGGGGGGAACTGCAACTAATGAAAAACTGTTTTTT
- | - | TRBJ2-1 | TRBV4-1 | CASSQGAISYNEQFF | TGCGCCAGCAGCCAAGGGGCAATCTCCTACAATGAGCAGTTCTTC
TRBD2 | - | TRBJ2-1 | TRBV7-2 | CASSLGTSGNEQFF | TGTGCCAGCAGCCTGGGGACTAGCGGGAATGAGCAGTTCTTC